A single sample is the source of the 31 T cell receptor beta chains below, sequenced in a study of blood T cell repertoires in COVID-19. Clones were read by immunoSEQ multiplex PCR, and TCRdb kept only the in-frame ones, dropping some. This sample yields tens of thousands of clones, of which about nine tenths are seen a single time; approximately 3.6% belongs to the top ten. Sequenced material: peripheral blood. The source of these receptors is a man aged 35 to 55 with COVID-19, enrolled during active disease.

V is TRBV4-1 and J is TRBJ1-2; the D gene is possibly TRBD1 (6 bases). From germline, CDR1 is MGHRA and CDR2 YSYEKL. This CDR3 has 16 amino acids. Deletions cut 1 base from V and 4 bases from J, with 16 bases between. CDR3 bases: TGCGCCAGCAGCCAAGTCGGGCCCCGGGACACCTATGGCTACACCTTC. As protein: CASSQVGPRDTYGYTF.

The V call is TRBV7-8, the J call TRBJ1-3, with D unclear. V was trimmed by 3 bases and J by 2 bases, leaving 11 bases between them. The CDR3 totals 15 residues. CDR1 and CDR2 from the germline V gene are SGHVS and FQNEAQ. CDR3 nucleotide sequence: TGTGCCAGCAGCTTGGCCTTAAATACTGGAAACACCATATATTTT. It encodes CASSLALNTGNTIYF. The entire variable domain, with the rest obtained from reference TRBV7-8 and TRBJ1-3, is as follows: GAGVSQSPRYKVAKRGQDVALRCDPISGHVSLFWYQQALGQGPEFLTYFQNEAQLDKSGLPSDRFFAERPEGSVSTLKIQRTQQEDSAVYLCASSLALNTGNTIYFGEGSWLTVV.

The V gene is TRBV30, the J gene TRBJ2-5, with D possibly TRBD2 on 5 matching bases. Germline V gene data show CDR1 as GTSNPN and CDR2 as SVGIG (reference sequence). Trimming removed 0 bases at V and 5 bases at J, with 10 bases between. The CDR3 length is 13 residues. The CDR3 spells CAWSVLGGETQYF. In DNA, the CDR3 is TGTGCCTGGAGTGTACTGGGCGGGGAGACCCAGTACTTC.

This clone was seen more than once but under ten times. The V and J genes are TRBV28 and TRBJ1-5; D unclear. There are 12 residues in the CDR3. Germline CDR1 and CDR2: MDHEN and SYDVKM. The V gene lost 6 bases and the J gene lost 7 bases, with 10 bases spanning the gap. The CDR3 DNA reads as TGTGCCAGCAGCCACGGGGAGCAGCCCCAGCATTTT. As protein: CASSHGEQPQHF. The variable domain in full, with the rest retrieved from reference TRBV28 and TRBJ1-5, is DVKVTQSSRYLVKRTGEKVFLECVQDMDHENMFWYRQDPGLGLRLIYFSYDVKMKEKGDIPEGYSVSREKKERFSLILESASTNQTSMYLCASSHGEQPQHFGDGTRLSIL.

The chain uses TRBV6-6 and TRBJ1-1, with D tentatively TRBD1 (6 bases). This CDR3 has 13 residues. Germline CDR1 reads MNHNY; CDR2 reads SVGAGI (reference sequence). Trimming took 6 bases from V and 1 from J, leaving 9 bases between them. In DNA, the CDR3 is TGTGCCAGCAGCCAGGACAGGAACACTGAAGCTTTCTTT. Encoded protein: CASSQDRNTEAFF.

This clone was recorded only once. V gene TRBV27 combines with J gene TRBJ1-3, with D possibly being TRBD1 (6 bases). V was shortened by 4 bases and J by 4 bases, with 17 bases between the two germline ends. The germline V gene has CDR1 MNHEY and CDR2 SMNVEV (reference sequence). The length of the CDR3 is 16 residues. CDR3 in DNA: TGTGCCAGCAGTTCCTCTCCCCTGACAGGAGGAAACACCATATATTTT. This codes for CASSSSPLTGGNTIYF.

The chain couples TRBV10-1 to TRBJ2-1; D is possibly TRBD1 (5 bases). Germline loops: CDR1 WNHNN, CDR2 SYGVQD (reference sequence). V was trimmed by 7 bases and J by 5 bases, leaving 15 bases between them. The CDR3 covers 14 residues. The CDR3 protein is CASIPPTGDNEQFF. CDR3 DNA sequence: TGCGCCAGCATTCCTCCTACAGGAGACAATGAGCAGTTCTTC.

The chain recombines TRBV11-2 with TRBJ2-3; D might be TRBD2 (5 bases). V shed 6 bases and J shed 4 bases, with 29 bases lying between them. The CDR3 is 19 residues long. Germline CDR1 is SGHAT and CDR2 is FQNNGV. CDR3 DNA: TGTGCCAGCAGTTATAACGAAAATAGTGGGCGCCCCGGGGCAGATACGCAGTATTTT. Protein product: CASSYNENSGRPGADTQYF.

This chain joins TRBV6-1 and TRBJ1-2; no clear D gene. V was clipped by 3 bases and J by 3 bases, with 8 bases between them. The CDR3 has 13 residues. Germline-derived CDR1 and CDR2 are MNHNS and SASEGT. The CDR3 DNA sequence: TGTGCCAGCAGTGAGAACGGTGACTATGGCTACACCTTC. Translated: CASSENGDYGYTF.

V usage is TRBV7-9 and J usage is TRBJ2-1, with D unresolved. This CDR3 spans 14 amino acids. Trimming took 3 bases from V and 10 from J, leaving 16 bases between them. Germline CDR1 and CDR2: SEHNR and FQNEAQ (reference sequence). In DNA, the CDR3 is TGTGCCAGCAGCTTCGATGGCCGGCCGGAGGAGCAGTTCTTC. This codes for CASSFDGRPEEQFF. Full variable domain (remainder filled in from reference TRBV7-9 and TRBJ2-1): DTGVSQNPRHKITKRGQNVTFRCDPISEHNRLYWYRQTLGQGPEFLTYFQNEAQLEKSRLLSDRFSAERPKGSFSTLEIQRTEQGDSAMYLCASSFDGRPEEQFFGPGTRLTVL.

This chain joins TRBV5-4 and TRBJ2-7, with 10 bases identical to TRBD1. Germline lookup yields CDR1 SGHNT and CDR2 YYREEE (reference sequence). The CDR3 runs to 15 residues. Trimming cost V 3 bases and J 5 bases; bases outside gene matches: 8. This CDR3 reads CASSSSGTGVHEQYF. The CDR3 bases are TGTGCCAGCAGCTCCTCCGGGACAGGGGTACACGAGCAGTACTTC. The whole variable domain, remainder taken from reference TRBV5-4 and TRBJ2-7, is ETGVTQSPTHLIKTRGQQVTLRCSSQSGHNTVSWYQQALGQGPQFIFQYYREEENGRGNFPPRFSGLQFPNYSSELNVNALELDDSALYLCASSSSGTGVHEQYFGPGTRLTVT.

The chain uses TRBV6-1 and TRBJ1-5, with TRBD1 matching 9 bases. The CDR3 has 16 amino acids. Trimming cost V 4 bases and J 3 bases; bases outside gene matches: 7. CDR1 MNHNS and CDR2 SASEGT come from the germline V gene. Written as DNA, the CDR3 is TGTGCCAGCAGTGGACACGGGACAGGGCTCAATCAGCCCCAGCATTTT. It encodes CASSGHGTGLNQPQHF.

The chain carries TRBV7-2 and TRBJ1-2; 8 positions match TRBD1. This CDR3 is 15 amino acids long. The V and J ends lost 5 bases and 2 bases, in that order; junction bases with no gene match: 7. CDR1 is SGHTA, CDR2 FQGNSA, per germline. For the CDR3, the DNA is TGTGCCAGCAGCCAGCCAAGGACAGGGAACTATGGCTACACCTTC. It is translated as CASSQPRTGNYGYTF.

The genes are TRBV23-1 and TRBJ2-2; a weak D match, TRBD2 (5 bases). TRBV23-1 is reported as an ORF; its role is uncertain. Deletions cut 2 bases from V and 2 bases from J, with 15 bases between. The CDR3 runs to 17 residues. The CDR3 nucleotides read TGCGCCAGCAGTCAAACCTTAGAAGGGAGAAACACCGGGGAGCTGTTTTTT. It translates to CASSQTLEGRNTGELFF.

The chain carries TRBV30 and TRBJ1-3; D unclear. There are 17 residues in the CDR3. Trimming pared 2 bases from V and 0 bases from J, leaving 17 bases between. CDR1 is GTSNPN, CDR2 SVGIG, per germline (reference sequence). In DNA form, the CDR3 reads TGTGCCTGGAGTTTAGGAGGGCCCTGGGACTCTGGAAACACCATATATTTT. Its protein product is CAWSLGGPWDSGNTIYF.

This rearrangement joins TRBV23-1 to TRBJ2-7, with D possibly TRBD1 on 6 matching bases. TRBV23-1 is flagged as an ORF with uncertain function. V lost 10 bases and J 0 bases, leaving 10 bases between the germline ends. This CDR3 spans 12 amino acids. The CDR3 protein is CATGQNSYEQYF. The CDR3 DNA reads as TGCGCCACTGGACAGAACTCCTACGAGCAGTACTTC.

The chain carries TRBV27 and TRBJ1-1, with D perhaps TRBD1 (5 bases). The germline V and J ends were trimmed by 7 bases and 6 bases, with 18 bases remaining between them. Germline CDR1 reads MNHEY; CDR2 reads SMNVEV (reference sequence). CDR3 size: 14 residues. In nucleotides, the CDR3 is TGTGCCAGCACCCCCGATGCGGGGGTTCCTGAAGCTTTCTTT. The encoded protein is CASTPDAGVPEAFF.

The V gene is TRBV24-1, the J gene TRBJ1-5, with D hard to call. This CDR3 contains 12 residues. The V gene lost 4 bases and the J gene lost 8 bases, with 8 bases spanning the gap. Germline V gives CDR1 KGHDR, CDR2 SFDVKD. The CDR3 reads CATSDPGEPQHF. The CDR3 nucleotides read TGTGCCACCAGTGACCCGGGTGAGCCCCAGCATTTT.

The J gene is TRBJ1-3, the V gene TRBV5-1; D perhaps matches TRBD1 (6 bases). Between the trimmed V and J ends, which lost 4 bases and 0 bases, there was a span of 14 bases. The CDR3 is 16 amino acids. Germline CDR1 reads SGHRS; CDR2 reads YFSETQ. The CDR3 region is CASSTGHLSSGNTIYF. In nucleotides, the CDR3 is TGCGCCAGCAGCACGGGACATCTGAGCTCTGGAAACACCATATATTTT.

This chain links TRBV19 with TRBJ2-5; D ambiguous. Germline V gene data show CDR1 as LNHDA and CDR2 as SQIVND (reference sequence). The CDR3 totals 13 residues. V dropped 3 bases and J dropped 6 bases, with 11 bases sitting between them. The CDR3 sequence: CASSMLETQTQYF. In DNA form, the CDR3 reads TGTGCCAGTAGTATGTTAGAGACACAGACCCAGTACTTC.

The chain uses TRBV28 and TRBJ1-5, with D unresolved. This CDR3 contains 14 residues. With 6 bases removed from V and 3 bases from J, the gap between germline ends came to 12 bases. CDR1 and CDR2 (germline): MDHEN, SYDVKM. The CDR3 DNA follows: TGTGCCAGCAGGTCACGGTTCTACAATCAGCCCCAGCATTTT. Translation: CASRSRFYNQPQHF.

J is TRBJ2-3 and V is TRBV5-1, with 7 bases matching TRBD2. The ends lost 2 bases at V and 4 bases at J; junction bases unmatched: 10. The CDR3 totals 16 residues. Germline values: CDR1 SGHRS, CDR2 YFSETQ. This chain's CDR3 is CASSLISGPRADTQYF. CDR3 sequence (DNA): TGCGCCAGCAGCTTAATTAGCGGGCCTCGGGCAGATACGCAGTATTTT.

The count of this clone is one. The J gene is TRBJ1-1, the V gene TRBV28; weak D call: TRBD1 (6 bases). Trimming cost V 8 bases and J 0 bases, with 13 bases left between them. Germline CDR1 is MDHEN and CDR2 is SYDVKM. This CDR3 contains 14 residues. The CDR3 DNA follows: TGTGCCAGCGGACAGACAGGCATGAACACTGAAGCTTTCTTT. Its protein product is CASGQTGMNTEAFF.

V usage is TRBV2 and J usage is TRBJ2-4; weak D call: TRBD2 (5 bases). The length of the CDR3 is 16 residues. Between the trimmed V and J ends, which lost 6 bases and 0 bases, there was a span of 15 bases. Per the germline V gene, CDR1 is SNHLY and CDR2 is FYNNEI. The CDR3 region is CASSARRGLAKNIQYF. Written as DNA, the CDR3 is TGTGCCAGCAGCGCCCGACGGGGTCTAGCCAAAAACATTCAGTACTTC.

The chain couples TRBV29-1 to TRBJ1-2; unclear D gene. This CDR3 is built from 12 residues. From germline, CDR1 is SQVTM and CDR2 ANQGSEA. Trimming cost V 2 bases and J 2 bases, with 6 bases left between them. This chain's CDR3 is CSVEQRNYGYTF. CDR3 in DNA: TGCAGCGTTGAACAGCGAAACTATGGCTACACCTTC.

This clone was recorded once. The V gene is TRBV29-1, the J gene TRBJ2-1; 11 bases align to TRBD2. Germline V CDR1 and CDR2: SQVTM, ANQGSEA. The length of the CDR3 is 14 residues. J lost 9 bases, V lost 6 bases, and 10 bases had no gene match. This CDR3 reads CSVTGTSGLPEQFF. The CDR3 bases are TGCAGCGTCACCGGGACTAGCGGTCTTCCTGAGCAGTTCTTC.

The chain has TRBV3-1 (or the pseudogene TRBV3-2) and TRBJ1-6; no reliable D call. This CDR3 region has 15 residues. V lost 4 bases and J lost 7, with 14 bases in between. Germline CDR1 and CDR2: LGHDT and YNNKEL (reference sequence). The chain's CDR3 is CASSPQSAGNSPLHF. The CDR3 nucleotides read TGTGCCAGCAGCCCTCAGTCGGCGGGAAATTCACCCCTCCACTTT.

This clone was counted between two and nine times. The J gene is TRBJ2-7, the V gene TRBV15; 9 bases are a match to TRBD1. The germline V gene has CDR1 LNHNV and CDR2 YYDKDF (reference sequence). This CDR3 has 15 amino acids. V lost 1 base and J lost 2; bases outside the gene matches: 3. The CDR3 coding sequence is TGTGCCACCAGCAGAGGGGGACAGGGAGCCTACGAGCAGTACTTC. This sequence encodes CATSRGGQGAYEQYF.

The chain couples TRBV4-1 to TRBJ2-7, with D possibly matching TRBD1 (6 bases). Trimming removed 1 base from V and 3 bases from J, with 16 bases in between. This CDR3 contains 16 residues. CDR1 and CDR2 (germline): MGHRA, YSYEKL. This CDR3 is CASSQAGNKGVYEQYF. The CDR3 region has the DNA TGCGCCAGCAGCCAAGCGGGGAACAAGGGGGTCTACGAGCAGTACTTC.

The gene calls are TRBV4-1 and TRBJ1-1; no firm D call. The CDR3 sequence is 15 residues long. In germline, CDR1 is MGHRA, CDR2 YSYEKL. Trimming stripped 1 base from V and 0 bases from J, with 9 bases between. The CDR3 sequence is CASSQGQFMNTEAFF. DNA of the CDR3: TGCGCCAGCAGCCAAGGACAATTCATGAACACTGAAGCTTTCTTT.

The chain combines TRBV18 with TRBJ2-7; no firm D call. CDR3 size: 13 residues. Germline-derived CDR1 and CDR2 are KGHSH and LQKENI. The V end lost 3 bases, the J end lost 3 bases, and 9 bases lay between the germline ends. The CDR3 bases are TGTGCCAGCTCACCCAGACTCAACTACGAGCAGTACTTC. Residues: CASSPRLNYEQYF.